A single T cell receptor (beta chain) is shown here with its context. Seattle cases were enrolled at active infection and followed longitudinally. This specimen comes from a study of blood T cell repertoires in COVID-19. Study-wide context: From T cells, B-cell-depleted T cells, or PBMCs came the material, which was cDNA or gDNA.

In the authors' methods: It was from reference gene primer amplification that nucleated cell counts were estimated. Sequencing used immunoSEQ multiplex PCR; TCRdb keeps in-frame clones, though not all of them. V and J calls and clone size come straight from that table; D and trimming were deduced from the DNA. The sample carries about 130,000 clones, more than 90% recorded once. Germline assignment: CDR1 LGHNT and CDR2 FRNRAP. The length of the CDR3 is 14 residues. Trimming pared 6 bases from V and 0 bases from J, leaving 9 bases between. Sequencing used peripheral blood. This clonotype was sampled from a man in his 60s with COVID-19, enrolled during active disease. The chain links TRBV12-5 to TRBJ2-1; D not resolved. CDR3 loop: CASGAWSSYNEQFF. The CDR3 DNA follows: TGTGCTAGTGGCGCCTGGAGCTCCTACAATGAGCAGTTCTTC.